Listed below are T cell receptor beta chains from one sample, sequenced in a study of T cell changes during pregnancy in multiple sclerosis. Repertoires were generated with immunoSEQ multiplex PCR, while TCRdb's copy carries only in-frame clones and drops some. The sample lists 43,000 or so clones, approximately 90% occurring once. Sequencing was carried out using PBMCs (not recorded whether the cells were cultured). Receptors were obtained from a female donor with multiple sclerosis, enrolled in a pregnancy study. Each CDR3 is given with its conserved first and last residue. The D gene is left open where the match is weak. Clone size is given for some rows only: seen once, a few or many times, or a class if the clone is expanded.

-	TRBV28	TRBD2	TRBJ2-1	TGTGCCAGCAGCTTCAGCGGGACTTACAATGAGCAGTTCTTC	CASSFSGTYNEQFF
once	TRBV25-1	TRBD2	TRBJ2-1	TGTGCCAGCAGTGAGGGACTAGCGGGAGTTCGGCAGTTCTTC	CASSEGLAGVRQFF
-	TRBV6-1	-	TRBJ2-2	TGTGCCAGCAGAGGGGAGGTCGCTATCGGGGAGCTGTTTTTT	CASRGEVAIGELFF
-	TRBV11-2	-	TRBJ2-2	TGTGCCAGCAGCTTAGGGGCGACAGAGGTCACCGGGGAGCTGTTTTTT	CASSLGATEVTGELFF
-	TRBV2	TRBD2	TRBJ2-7	TGTGCCAGCGAGCCAAGGTTGGGACTAGCGGGAGCGGGACGAGACGAGCAGTACTTC	CASEPRLGLAGAGRDEQYF
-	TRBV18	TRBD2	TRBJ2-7	TGTGCCAGCCGGACTAGCGGGAGCGCCTACGAGCAGTACTTC	CASRTSGSAYEQYF
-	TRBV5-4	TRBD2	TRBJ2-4	TGTGCCAGCAGCTTGGTGATGGGAGGGGCCAAAAACATTCAGTACTTC	CASSLVMGGAKNIQYF
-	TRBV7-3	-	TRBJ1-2	TGTGCCAGCAGCTCCCATTCTTCTAACTATGGCTACACCTTC	CASSSHSSNYGYTF
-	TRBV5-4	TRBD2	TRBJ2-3	TGTGCCAGCAGCTTGAGAGCGGGAGGGAGCACAGATACGCAGTATTTT	CASSLRAGGSTDTQYF
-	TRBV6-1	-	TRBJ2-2	TGTGCCAGCACCCTCCCTCTCGACCCCGGGGAGCTGTTTTTT	CASTLPLDPGELFF
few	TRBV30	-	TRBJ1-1	TGTGCCTGGACTCCTACAGGGTCTGAAGCTTTCTTT	CAWTPTGSEAFF
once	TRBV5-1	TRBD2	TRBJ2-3	TGCGCCACCACCCGGGCTCCCGGGACTAGCGCTACTAGCACAGATACGCAGTATTTT	CATTRAPGTSATSTDTQYF
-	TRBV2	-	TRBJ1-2	TGTGCCAGCAGTGAGCGGGGAAGCAATGGCTACACCTTC	CASSERGSNGYTF
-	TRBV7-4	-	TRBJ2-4	TGTGCCAGCAGCCCCCGGGTCTCCGGCGAAAACATTCAGTACTTC	CASSPRVSGENIQYF
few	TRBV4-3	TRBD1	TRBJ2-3	TGCGCCAGCAGCCCCGAGACAGGGAGCACAGATACGCAGTATTTT	CASSPETGSTDTQYF
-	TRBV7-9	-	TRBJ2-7	TGTGCCAGCAGCTCGGATGAAGATACCTACGAGCAGTACTTC	CASSSDEDTYEQYF
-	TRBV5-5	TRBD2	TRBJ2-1	TGTGCCAGCAGCTTCACTGGGACTAGCGGGAGGGAATCCTACAATGAGCAGTTCTTC	CASSFTGTSGRESYNEQFF
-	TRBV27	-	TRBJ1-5	TGTGCCAGCAGTTACACGGACAATCAGCCCCAGCATTTT	CASSYTDNQPQHF
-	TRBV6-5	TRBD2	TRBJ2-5	TGTGCCAGCAGTTACCCGGGACTAGCGGGAGGAGAGACCCAGTACTTC	CASSYPGLAGGETQYF
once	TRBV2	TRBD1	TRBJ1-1	TGTGCCAGCAGGCTACAGGGGGTGAGCACTGAAGCTTTCTTT	CASRLQGVSTEAFF
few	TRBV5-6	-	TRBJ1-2	TGTGCCAGCAGCTTGGGGCAGCGGTATGGCTACACCTTC	CASSLGQRYGYTF
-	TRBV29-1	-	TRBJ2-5	TGCAGCGCTTCGACAGGCCAAGAGACCCAGTACTTC	CSASTGQETQYF
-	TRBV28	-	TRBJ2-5	TGTGCCAGCAGTTCTAGGGAGACCCAGTACTTC	CASSSRETQYF
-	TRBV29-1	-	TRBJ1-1	TGCAGCGCAACTTGGGGCACTGAAGCTTTCTTT	CSATWGTEAFF
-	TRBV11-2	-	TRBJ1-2	TGTGCCAGCAGTTTCAAAGAGGCAGGGGCACACTATGGCTACACCTTC	CASSFKEAGAHYGYTF
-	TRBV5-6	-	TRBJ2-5	TGTGCCAGCAGCTTGGTGGCGATAGAGACCCAGTACTTC	CASSLVAIETQYF
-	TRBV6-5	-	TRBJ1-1	TGTGCCAGCAGTTACGCAGGGATGAACACTGAAGCTTTCTTT	CASSYAGMNTEAFF
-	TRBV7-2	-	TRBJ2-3	TGTGCCAGCAGCCCCCTGCCCCCAGATACGCAGTATTTT	CASSPLPPDTQYF
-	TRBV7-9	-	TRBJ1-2	TGTGCCAGCAGCTTTTCCGGGGGGCTAAACTATGGCTACACCTTC	CASSFSGGLNYGYTF
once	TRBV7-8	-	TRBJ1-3	TGTGCCAGCAGCTCCTCCACTCGACCCCTCTCTGGAAACACCATATATTTT	CASSSSTRPLSGNTIYF
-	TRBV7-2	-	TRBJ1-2	TGTGCCAGCAGACCCAAGCAGGGGTCGGGCTATGGCTACACCTTC	CASRPKQGSGYGYTF
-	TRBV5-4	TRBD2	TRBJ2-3	TGTGCCAGCAGCTTGGTTATAGCGGGAGGGATGAGAGATACGCAGTATTTT	CASSLVIAGGMRDTQYF
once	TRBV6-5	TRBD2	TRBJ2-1	TGTGCCACCTTGGTCACTAGCGGCTCCTACAATGAGCAGTTCTTC	CATLVTSGSYNEQFF
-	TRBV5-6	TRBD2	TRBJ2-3	TGTGCCAGCAGCTTTGGACGGACTAGCGGGAGATCAGATACGCAGTATTTT	CASSFGRTSGRSDTQYF
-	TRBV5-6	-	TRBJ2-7	TGTGCCAGCAGCTCTGGGGGATACGAGCAGTACTTC	CASSSGGYEQYF
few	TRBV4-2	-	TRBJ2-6	TGTGCCAGCAGCCAAGATGAGGGGGGCTCTGGGGCCAACGTCCTGACTTTC	CASSQDEGGSGANVLTF
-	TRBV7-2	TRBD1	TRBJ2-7	TGTGCCAGCAGCCCAGGACAGGCCTACTACGAGCAGTACTTC	CASSPGQAYYEQYF
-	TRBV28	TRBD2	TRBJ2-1	TGTGCCAGCCTTACCTCGGGGGGAGGCAATGAGCAGTTCTTC	CASLTSGGGNEQFF
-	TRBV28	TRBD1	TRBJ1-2	TGTGCCAGCAGTCCAGGGGGACAGGGGGCTAATTATGGCTACACCTTC	CASSPGGQGANYGYTF
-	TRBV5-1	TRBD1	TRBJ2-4	TGCGCCAGCTACCCGGGACAGACTGTACGCGGAGCCAAAAACATTCAGTACTTC	CASYPGQTVRGAKNIQYF
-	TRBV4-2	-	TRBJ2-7	TGTGCCAGCAGCCAAGTTTTAGGGACACCCTACGAGCAGTACTTC	CASSQVLGTPYEQYF